The 10 T cell receptor beta chains below come from one sample, sequenced in a study of T cell repertoires in cytomegalovirus infection. These receptors lack a known antigen. TCRdb analysed the reads with MiXCR anew, one entry per CDR3 protein. The sample lists hundreds of thousands of distinct CDR3 sequences; around 32% were seen once. Source: cultured CD8+ T cells from PBMCs, taken from culture after CMV antigen stimulation. The receptors come from a human donor in good health (CMV status not recorded). Some clones in this sample may be carry-over from other donors' samples.

The chain employs TRBV6-8 and TRBJ2-1; TRBD2 agrees at 8 bases. Per germline, CDR1 MNHGY and CDR2 SAAAGT. This CDR3 has 15 amino acids. After removal of 6 bases from V and 6 bases from J, the junction contained 10 bases not matched to a gene. CDR3 residues: CASSPQAGALNEQFF. The CDR3 bases are TGTGCCAGCAGCCCGCAAGCGGGGGCACTCAATGAGCAGTTCTTC.

The chain uses TRBV2 and TRBJ2-4; 10 positions agree with TRBD1. The junction had 2 bases not matched to a gene; V was cut back by 5 bases and J by 1 base. CDR1 SNHLY and CDR2 FYNNEI come from the germline V gene. This CDR3 has 15 residues. CDR3 nucleotide sequence: TGTGCCAGCAGTCCGGACAGGGGGGCCAAAAACATTCAGTACTTC. The encoded protein is CASSPDRGAKNIQYF.

The chain recombines TRBV7-9 with TRBJ2-1; TRBD2 agrees at 13 bases. After removal of 6 bases from V and 7 bases from J, the junction contained 6 bases not matched to a gene. Germline loops: CDR1 SEHNR, CDR2 FQNEAQ (reference sequence). The CDR3 loop spans 15 amino acids. The CDR3 spells CASRKGTSGVNEQFF. CDR3 sequence (DNA): TGTGCCAGCAGGAAGGGGACTAGCGGGGTAAATGAGCAGTTCTTC.

In this sample, this clonotype turned up a few times. Compared with germline, one end of the junction differs, possibly owing to a read error. The J gene is TRBJ2-1, the V gene TRBV27; D uncertain. Per germline, CDR1 MNHEY and CDR2 SMNVEV (reference sequence). CDR3 length equals 13 residues. In nucleotides, the CDR3 is TGTGCCAGCAGTTGGTATTTGGACCATGAGCAGTTCTTT. It yields the protein CASSWYLDHEQFF.

With respect to this clonotype: At one boundary the junction diverges from the germline segment, which might be a read error. The chain combines TRBV7-3 with TRBJ2-2; D may be TRBD1 or TRBD2 (5 bases each). The CDR3 sequence is 17 residues long. The germline V gene encodes CDR1 SGHTA and CDR2 FQGTGA. The CDR3 region has the DNA TGTGCCAGCAACTTAAATCGTGAGAGGGGTTTCACCGGGGAGCTGTTTTTT. This codes for CASNLNRERGFTGELFF.

The table lists this clonotype with a few counts. V gene TRBV6-6 combines with J gene TRBJ2-7; D might be TRBD2 (6 bases). Germline V lookup: CDR1 MNHNY, CDR2 SVGAGI (reference sequence). The CDR3 loop spans 14 amino acids. The V end lost 2 bases, the J end lost 0 bases, and 8 bases lay between the germline ends. CDR3 bases: TGTGCCAGCAGTTACCCGGACTACTCCTACGAGCAGTACTTC. It encodes CASSYPDYSYEQYF.

This chain links TRBV4-3 with TRBJ1-1, with 8 bases identical to TRBD1. This CDR3 has 15 amino acids. Looked up from germline, CDR1 is LGHNA and CDR2 is YSLEER. J gave up 3 bases and V 2 bases, and 5 bases lay outside the gene matches. The CDR3 here is CASSQKAGGYTEAFF. The DNA for the CDR3 is TGCGCCAGCAGCCAAAAGGCAGGGGGCTACACTGAAGCTTTCTTT.

There are a few counts of this clonotype. This chain links TRBV5-4 with TRBJ1-1; 10 bases are shared with TRBD1. The CDR3 is 17 residues long. Germline lookup yields CDR1 SGHNT and CDR2 YYREEE (reference sequence). V lost 1 base and J lost 6; bases outside the gene matches: 12. The CDR3 region has the DNA TGTGCCAGCAGCTTGAGGGGACAGGGGTGGGTAAACGCTGAAGCTTTCTTT. This translates into CASSLRGQGWVNAEAFF.

This clonotype occurred a few times. The chain carries TRBV6-2 or TRBV6-3 and TRBJ2-1, with 12 bases lining up with TRBD2. Germline CDR1 is MNHEY and CDR2 is SVGEGT. This CDR3 contains 15 residues. Trimming at V came to 3 bases and at J to 8 bases, leaving 5 bases not matched to a gene. Here the CDR3 reads CASSYVTSGGDEQFF. The CDR3 DNA follows: TGTGCCAGCAGTTATGTGACTAGCGGGGGTGATGAGCAGTTCTTC.

This clonotype was counted at least ten times. This chain connects TRBV7-8 to TRBJ2-3, with TRBD2 matching over 11 bases. Per the germline V gene, CDR1 is SGHVS and CDR2 is FQNEAQ. The CDR3 runs 16 residues. V lost 3 bases to trimming and J lost 3 bases; unmatched junction nucleotides: 5. The CDR3, as DNA: TGTGCCAGCAGCTTTCTAGCGGGGGGAGGGACAGATACGCAGTATTTT. This encodes CASSFLAGGGTDTQYF. Variable domain in full (rest from reference TRBV7-8 and TRBJ2-3): GAGVSQSPRYKVAKRGQDVALRCDPISGHVSLFWYQQALGQGPEFLTYFQNEAQLDKSGLPSDRFFAERPEGSVSTLKIQRTQQEDSAVYLCASSFLAGGGTDTQYFGPGTRLTVL.